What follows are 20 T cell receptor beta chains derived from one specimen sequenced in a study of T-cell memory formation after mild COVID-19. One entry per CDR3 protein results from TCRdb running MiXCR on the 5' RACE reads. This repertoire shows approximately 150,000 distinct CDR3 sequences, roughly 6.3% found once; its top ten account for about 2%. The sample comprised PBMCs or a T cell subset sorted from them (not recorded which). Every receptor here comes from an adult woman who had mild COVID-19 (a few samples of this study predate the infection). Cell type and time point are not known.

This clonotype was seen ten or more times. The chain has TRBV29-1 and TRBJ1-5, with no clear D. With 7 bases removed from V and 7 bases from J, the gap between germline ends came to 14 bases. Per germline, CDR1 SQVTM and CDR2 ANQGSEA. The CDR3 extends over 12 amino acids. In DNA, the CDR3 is TGCAGCGCCACGGTCAGCGGCCAGCCCCAGCATTTT. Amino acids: CSATVSGQPQHF.

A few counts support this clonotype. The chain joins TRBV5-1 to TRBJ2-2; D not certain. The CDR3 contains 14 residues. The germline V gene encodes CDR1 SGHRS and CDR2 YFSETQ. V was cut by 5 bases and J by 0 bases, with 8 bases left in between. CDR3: CASSLRANTGELFF. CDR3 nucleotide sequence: TGCGCCAGCAGTTTGAGAGCGAACACCGGGGAGCTGTTTTTT.

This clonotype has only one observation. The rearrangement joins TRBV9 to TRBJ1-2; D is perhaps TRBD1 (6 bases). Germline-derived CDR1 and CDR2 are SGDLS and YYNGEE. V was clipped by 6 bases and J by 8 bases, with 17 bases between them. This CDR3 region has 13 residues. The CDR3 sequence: CASNPTGAGGYTF. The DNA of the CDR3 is TGTGCCAGCAATCCCACGGGGGCTGGAGGCTACACCTTC.

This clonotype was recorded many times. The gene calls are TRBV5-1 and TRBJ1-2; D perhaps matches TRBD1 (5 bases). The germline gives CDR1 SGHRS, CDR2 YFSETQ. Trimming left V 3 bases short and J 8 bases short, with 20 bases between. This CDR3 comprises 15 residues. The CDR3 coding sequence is TGCGCCAGCAGCTACGATTCCGGGACCTCGCGCGGCTACACCTTC. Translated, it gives CASSYDSGTSRGYTF.

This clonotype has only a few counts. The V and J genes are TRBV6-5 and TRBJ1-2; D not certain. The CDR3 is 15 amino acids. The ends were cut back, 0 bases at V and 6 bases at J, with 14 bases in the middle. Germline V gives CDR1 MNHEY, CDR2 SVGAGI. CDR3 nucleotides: TGTGCCAGCAGTTACTCCGCAGAGACCGTGAATGGCTACACCTTC. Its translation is CASSYSAETVNGYTF.

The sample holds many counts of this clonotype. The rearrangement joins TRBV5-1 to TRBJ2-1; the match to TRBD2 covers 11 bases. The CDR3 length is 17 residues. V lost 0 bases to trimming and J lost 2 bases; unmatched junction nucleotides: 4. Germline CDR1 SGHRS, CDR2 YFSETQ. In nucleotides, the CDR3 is TGCGCCAGCAGCTTGGGGGTACTAGCGGGGGCCTACAATGAGCAGTTCTTC. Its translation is CASSLGVLAGAYNEQFF.

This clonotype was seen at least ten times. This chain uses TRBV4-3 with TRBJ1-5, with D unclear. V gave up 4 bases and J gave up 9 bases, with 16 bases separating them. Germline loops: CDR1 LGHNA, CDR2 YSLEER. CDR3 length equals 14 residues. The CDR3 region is CASSPEVREAPQHF. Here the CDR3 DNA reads TGCGCCAGCAGCCCGGAGGTCCGTGAGGCGCCCCAGCATTTT.

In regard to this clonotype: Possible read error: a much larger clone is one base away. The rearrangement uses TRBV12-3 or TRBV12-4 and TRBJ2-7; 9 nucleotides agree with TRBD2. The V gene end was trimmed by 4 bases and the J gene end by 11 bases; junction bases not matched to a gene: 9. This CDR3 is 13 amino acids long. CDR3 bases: TGTGCCAGCAGTTCAAGGACTAGCGTGAAGGAGTACTTC. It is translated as CASSSRTSVKEYF.

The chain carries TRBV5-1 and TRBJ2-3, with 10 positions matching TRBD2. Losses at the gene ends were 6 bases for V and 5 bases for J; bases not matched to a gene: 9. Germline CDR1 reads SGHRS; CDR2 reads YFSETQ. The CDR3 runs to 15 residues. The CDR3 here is CASTPGVAGGDTQYF. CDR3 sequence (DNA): TGCGCCAGCACGCCCGGGGTAGCGGGAGGAGATACGCAGTATTTT.

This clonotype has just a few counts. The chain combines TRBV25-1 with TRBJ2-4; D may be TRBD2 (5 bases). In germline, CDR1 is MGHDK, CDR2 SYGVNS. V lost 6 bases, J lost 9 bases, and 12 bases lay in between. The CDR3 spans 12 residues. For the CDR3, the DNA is TGTGCCAGCAGCCTCCTCGAGGGCATTCAGTACTTC. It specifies CASSLLEGIQYF.

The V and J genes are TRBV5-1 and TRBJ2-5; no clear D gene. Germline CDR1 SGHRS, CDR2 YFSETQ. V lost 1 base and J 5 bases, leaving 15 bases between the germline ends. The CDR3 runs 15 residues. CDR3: CASSLSGLDTETQYF. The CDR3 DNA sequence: TGCGCCAGCAGCTTGTCAGGTCTAGACACGGAGACCCAGTACTTC.

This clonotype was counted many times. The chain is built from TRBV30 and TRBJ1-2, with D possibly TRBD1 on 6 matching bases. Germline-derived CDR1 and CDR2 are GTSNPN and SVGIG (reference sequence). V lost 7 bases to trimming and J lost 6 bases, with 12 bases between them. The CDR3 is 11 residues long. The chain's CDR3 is CAFNRAHGYTF. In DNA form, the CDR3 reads TGTGCCTTCAACAGGGCACATGGCTACACCTTC.

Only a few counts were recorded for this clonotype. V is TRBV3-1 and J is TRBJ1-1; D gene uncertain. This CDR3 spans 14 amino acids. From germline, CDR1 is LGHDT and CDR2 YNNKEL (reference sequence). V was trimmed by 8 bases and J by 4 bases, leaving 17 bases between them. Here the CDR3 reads CASESSLGGTEAFF. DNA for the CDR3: TGTGCCAGCGAGTCATCGCTGGGAGGCACTGAAGCTTTCTTT. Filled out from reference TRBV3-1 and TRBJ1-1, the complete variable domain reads DTAVSQTPKYLVTQMGNDKSIKCEQNLGHDTMYWYKQDSKKFLKIMFSYNNKELIINETVPNRFSPKSPDKAHLNLHINSLELGDSAVYFCASESSLGGTEAFFGQGTRLTVV.

The CDR3 sequence: CASSFLILKSNTDTQYF. The CDR3 region has the DNA TGTGCCAGCAGTTTCTTGATTCTCAAGTCCAACACAGATACGCAGTATTTT. This chain uses TRBV28 with TRBJ2-3; unclear D gene. The germline gives CDR1 MDHEN, CDR2 SYDVKM. V was clipped by 3 bases and J by 2 bases, with 18 bases between them. The CDR3 totals 17 residues.

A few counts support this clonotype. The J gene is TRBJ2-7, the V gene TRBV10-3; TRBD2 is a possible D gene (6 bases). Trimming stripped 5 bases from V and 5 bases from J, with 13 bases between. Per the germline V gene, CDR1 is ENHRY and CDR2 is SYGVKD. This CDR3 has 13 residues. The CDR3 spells CAISSLGGDEQYF. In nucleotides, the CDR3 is TGTGCCATCAGTTCACTTGGAGGGGACGAGCAGTACTTC.

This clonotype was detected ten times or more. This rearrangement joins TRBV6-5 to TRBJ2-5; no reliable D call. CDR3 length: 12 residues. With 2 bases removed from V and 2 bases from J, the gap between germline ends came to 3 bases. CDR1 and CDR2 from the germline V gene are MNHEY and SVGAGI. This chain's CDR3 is CASSYPQETQYF. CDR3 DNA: TGTGCCAGCAGTTACCCTCAAGAGACCCAGTACTTC.

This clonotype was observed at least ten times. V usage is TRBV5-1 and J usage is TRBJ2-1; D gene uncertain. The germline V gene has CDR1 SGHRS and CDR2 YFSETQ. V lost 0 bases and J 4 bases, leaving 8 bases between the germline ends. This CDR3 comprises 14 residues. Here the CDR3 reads CASSLGQAYNEQFF. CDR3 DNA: TGCGCCAGCAGCTTGGGGCAGGCTTACAATGAGCAGTTCTTC.

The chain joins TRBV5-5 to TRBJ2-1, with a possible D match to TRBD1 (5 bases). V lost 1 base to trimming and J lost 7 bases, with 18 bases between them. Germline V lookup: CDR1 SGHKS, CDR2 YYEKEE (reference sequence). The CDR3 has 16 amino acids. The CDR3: CASSLIVSASGNEQFF. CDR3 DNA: TGTGCCAGCAGCTTGATCGTCTCTGCCTCAGGGAATGAGCAGTTCTTC. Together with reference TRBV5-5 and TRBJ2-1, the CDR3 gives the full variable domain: DAGVTQSPTHLIKTRGQQVTLRCSPISGHKSVSWYQQVLGQGPQFIFQYYEKEERGRGNFPDRFSARQFPNYSSELNVNALLLGDSALYLCASSLIVSASGNEQFFGPGTRLTVL.

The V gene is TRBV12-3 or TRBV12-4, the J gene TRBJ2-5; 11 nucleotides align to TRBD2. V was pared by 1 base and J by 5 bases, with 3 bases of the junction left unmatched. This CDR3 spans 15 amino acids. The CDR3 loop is CASSLEASGGETQYF. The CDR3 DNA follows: TGTGCCAGCAGTTTAGAGGCTAGCGGGGGGGAGACCCAGTACTTC.

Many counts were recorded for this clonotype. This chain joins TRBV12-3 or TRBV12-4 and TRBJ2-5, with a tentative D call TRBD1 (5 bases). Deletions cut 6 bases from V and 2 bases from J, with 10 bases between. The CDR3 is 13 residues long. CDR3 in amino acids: CASRRTLQETQYF. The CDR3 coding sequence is TGTGCCAGCAGGCGGACACTTCAAGAGACCCAGTACTTC.